This T cell receptor beta chain was identified in a study of blood T cells in healthy people across ages. Whole-study context: Template switching recovered approximately one barcoded beta molecule for every two T cells. The study, taken as a whole, reports: Both higher diversity and more naive CD4+ cells marked long-lived donors when set against aged donors.

A second 7 to 11 cycle PCR used barcoded and J-beta primers. Every molecule of cDNA carried a tag from a template-switch adaptor with 12 random nucleotides. TCRdb re-called the 5' RACE reads through MiXCR, storing one row per CDR3 protein. The sample carries 700,000 to 950,000 distinct CDR3 sequences, 43% recorded once. To note about this clonotype: Its matching antigen is unknown.

Material for sequencing was blood. The receptor's source is a woman aged 55-75 years in good health.

CDR3: CSAIFGTGNYNEQFF. The CDR3 DNA reads as TGCAGTGCTATTTTTGGGACAGGGAATTACAATGAGCAGTTCTTC. The genes are TRBV20-1 and TRBJ2-1; 9 bases line up with TRBD1. Germline CDR1 is DFQATT and CDR2 is SNEGSKA (reference sequence). V lost 4 bases and J lost 4; bases outside the gene matches: 8. The CDR3 loop spans 15 amino acids.